The sequence of this TCR beta chain was determined in a study of post-analysis software for immune sequencing data. Study-wide context: In terms of disease course, relapsing-remitting, secondary progressive and progressive-relapsing multiple sclerosis were included. General study results and limits: Batch-mates among the samples co-clustered strongly by F measure. TRBV5-6, TRBV5-1 and TRBV20-1 were among four or five TRBV segments more frequent in patients than controls. Normalized Chao1 diversity was significantly reduced in patients versus controls.

Prepared libraries of TCR beta cDNA carried unique molecular identifiers. T cells numbering about 0.85 to 11 million yielded 500,000 to 550,000 cDNA molecules. TCRdb reanalysed the PCR reads using MiXCR and keeps one entry per CDR3 protein. The table shows roughly 700,000 distinct CDR3 sequences, with 25% to 30% occurring only once. As regards this clonotype: Its antigen is undetermined.

CDR3 length equals 16 residues. Germline lookup yields CDR1 DFQATT and CDR2 SNEGSKA (reference sequence). The junction had 12 bases not matched to a gene; V was cut back by 5 bases and J by 1 base. The chain recombines TRBV20-1 with TRBJ2-3, with TRBD2 identical over 7 bases. The sample taken for sequencing was blood. The clonotype originates from a girl aged 10 to 17 with multiple sclerosis. CDR3 nucleotide sequence: TGCAGTGCTGGAGGCCGACGGGGGGACGGCACAGATACGCAGTATTTT. This gives the protein CSAGGRRGDGTDTQYF.